The T cell receptor beta chain under discussion was sequenced for a study of human T cells and chemical hapten exposure. Described time point: patch test 2, 6 weeks after DPC sensitization. Treatment denoted: therapeutic diphenylcyclopropenone sensitization with weekly scalp DPC. On this clonotype itself: Its antigen is as yet unknown.

Whole-study results and caveats: High-frequency TCRs, those above 1 in 1000, stayed the same after DPC sensitization. Versus controls, expanded TCRs had significantly more large CDR3 similarity clusters.

TCRdb processed the RACE reads anew with MiXCR; each CDR3 protein has one entry. The table records 65,000 to 95,000 distinct CDR3 sequences, 6.6% of them present only once. The CDR3 spans 18 residues. Trimming removed 1 base from V and 1 base from J; junction bases left unmatched: 8. CDR1 and CDR2 from the germline V gene are KGHSH and LQKENI. The sequences come from whole blood, collected in connection with sensitization to the hapten diphenylcyclopropenone (DPC). The source is a woman in her thirties with alopecia areata. Some clones in this sample may be carry-over from other donors' samples. The V gene is TRBV18, the J gene TRBJ2-3, with TRBD2 matching over 10 bases. CDR3 DNA: TGTGCCAGCTCACCACGTCCTAGCGGGAGTCTACGCACAGATACGCAGTATTTT. Its protein product is CASSPRPSGSLRTDTQYF.